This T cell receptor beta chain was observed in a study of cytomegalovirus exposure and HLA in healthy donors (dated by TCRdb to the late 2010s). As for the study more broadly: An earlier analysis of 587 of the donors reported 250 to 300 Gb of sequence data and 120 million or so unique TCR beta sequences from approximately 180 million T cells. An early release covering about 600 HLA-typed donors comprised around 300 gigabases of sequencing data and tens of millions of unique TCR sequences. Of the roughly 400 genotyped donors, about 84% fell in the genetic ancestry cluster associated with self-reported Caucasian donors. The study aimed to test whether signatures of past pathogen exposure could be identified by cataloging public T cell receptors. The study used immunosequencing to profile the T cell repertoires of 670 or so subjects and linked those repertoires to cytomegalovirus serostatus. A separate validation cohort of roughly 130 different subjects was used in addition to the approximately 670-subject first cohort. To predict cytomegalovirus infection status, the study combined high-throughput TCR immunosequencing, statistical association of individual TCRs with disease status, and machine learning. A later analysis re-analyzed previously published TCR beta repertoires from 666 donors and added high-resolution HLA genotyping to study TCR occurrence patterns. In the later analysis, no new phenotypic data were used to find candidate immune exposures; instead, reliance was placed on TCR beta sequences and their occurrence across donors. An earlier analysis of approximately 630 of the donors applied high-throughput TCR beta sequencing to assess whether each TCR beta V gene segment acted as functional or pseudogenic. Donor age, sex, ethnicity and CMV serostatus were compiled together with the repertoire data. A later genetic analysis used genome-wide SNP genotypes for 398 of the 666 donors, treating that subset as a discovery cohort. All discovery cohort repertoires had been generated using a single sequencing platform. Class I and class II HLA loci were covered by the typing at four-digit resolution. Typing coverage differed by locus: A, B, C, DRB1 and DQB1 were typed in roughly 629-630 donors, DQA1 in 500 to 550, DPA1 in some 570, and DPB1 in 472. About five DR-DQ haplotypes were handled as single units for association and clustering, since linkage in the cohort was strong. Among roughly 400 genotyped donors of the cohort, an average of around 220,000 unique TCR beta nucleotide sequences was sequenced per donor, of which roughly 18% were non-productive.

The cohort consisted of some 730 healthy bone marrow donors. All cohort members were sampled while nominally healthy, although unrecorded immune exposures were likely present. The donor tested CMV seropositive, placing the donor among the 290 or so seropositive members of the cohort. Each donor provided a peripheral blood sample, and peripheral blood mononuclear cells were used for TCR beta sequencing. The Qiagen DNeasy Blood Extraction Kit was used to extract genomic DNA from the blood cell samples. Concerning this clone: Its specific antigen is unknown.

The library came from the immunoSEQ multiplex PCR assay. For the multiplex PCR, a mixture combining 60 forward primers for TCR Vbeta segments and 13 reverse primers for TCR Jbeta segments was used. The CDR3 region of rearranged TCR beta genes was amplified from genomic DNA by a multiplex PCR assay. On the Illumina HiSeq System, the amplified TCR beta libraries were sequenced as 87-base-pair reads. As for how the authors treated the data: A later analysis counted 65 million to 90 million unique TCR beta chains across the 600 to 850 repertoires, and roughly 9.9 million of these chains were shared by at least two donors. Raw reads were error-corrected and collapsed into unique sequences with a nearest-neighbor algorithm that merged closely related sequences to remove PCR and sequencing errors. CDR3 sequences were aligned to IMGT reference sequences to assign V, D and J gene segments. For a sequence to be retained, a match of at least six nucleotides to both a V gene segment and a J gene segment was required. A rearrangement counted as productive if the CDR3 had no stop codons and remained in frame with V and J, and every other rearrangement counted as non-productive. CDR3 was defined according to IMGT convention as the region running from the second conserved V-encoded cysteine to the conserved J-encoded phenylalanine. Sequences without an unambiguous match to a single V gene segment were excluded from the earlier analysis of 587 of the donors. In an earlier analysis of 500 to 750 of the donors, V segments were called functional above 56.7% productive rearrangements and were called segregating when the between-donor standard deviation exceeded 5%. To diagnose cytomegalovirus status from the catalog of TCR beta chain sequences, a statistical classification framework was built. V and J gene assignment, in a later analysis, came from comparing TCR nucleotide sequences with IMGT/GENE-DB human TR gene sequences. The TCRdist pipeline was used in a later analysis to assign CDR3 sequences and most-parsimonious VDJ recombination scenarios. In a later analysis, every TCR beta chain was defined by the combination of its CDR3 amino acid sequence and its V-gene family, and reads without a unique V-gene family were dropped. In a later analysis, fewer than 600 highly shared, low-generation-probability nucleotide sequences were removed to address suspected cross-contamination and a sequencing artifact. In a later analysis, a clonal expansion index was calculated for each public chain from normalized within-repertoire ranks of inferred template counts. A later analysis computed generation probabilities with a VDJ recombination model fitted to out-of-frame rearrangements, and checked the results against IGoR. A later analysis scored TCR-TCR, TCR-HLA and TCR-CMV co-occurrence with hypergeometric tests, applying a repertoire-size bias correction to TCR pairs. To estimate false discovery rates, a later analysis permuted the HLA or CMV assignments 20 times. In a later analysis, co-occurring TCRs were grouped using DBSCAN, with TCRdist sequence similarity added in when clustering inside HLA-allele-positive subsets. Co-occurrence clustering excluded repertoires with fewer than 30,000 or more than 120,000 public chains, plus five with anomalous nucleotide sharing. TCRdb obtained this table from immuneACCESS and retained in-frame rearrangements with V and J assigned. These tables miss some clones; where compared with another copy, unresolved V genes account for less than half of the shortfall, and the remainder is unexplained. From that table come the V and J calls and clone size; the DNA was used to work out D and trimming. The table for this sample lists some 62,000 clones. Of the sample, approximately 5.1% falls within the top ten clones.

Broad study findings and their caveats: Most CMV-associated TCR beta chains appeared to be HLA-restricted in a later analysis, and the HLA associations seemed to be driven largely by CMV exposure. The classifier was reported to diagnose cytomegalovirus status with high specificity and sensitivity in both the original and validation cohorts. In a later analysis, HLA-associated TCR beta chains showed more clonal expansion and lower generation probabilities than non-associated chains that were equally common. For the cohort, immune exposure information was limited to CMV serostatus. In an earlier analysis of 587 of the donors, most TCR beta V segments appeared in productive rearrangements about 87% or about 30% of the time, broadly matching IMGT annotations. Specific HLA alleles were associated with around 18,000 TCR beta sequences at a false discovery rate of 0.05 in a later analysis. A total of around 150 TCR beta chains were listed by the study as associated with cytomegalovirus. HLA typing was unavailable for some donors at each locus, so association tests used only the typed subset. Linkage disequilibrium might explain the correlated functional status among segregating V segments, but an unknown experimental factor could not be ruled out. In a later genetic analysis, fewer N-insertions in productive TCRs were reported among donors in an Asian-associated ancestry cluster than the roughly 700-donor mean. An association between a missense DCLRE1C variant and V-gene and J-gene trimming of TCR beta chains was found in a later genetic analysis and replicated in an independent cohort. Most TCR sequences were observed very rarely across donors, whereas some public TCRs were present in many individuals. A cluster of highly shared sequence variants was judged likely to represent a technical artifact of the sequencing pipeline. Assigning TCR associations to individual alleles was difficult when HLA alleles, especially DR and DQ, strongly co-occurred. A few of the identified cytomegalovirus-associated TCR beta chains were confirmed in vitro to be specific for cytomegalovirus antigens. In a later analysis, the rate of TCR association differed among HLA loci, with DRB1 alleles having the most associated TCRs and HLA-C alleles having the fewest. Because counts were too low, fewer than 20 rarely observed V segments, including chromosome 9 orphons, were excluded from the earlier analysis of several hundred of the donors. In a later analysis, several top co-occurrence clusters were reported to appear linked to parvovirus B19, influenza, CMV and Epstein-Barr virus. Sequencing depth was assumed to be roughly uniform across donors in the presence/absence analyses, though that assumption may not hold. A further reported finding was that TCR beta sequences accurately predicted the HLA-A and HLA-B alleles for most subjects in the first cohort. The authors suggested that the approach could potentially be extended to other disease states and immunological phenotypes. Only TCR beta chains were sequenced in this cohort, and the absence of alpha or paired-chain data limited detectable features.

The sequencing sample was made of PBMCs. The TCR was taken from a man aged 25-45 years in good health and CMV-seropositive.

DNA sequence: TGTGCCACCCGGACAGAGGGGAGCAATCAGCCCCAGCATTTT. This sequence encodes CATRTEGSNQPQHF. This chain joins TRBV19 to TRBJ1-5, with TRBD1 as a weak D call on 6 bases. Per the germline V gene (reference sequence), LNHDA is the CDR1 and SQIVND is the CDR2. V is clipped by 10 bases and J by 1 base, and the sequence between their germline boundaries is 14 bases long. Spanning cysteine to phenylalanine, the CDR3 consists of 14 amino acids. CDR3 DNA only is kept here, 42 bases in frame from base 1.